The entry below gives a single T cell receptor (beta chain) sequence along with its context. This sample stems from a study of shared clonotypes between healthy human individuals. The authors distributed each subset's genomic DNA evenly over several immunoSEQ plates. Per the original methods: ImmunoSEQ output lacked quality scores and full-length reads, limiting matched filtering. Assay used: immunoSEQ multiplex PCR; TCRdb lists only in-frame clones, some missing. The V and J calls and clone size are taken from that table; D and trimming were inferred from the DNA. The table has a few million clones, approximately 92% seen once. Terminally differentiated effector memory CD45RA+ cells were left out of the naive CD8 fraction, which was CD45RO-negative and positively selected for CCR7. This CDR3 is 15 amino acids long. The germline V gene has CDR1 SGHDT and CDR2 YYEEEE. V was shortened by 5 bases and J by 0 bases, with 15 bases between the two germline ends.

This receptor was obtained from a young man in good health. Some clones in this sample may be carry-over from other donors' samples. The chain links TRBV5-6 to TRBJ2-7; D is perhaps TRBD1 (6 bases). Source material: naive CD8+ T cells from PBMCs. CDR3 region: CASRSRTVGSYEQYF. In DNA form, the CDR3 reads TGTGCCAGCAGGTCGAGGACAGTAGGCTCCTACGAGCAGTACTTC.